This T cell receptor beta chain was retrieved from a study of blood T cell repertoires in COVID-19. Study-wide background: COVID-19 samples from acute and convalescent phases originated in the United States, Italy and Spain.

Assay: immunoSEQ multiplex PCR; the TCRdb copy retains only in-frame clones and omits some. The sample holds roughly 88,000 clones; 85% to 95% are singletons and the top ten take around 4%. Per the germline V gene, CDR1 is SQVTM and CDR2 is ANQGSEA. J lost 4 bases, V lost 8 bases, and 4 bases had no gene match. There are 12 residues in the CDR3. Sequencing used peripheral blood. The TCR originated in a woman aged 50 to 60 in a cohort sampled during active COVID-19. The chain links TRBV29-1 to TRBJ2-3; TRBD2 matches at 9 bases. The DNA for the CDR3 is TGCAGCTTGGGACTAGCAGCAGATACGCAGTATTTT. Translated: CSLGLAADTQYF.